This TCR beta chain was profiled in a study of response to subunit inactivated influenza vaccine. Study-wide points: It was the authors' suggestion that each seasonal influenza vaccination recruits few new T cells.

In TCRdb, the RT-PCR reads were re-called with MiXCR into one record per CDR3 protein. The data contain hundreds of thousands of distinct CDR3 sequences, roughly 23% of them singletons. There are a few counts of this clonotype. Its antigen is undetermined. Germline V gene data show CDR1 as SQVTM and CDR2 as ANQGSEA. V lost 6 bases and J lost 4, with 22 bases in between. CDR3 length: 16 amino acids. V is TRBV29-1 and J is TRBJ2-1; no definite D call. The clonotype comes from a middle-aged man who received an inactivated influenza vaccine. The material sequenced was CD4+ T cells sorted from PBMCs, taken around 5 days after vaccination. The CDR3 protein is CSVHVRLRTRYNEQFF. As DNA, the CDR3 is TGCAGCGTCCACGTCCGGCTTAGGACGAGATACAATGAGCAGTTCTTC.